This T cell receptor beta chain is drawn from a study of cytomegalovirus exposure and HLA in healthy donors (dated by TCRdb to the late 2010s). With respect to the entire study: In an earlier analysis of 550 to 750 of the donors, 276 Gb of sequence data and 117 million unique TCR beta sequences from approximately 180 million T cells were reported. Approximately 300 gigabases of sequencing data and 91 million or so unique TCR sequences made up an early release that covered about 640 HLA-typed donors. Of the 350 to 400 genotyped donors, approximately 80% fell in the genetic ancestry cluster associated with self-reported Caucasian donors. The study aimed to test whether signatures of past pathogen exposure could be identified by cataloging public T cell receptors. The T cell repertoires of 666 subjects were profiled by immunosequencing and related to cytomegalovirus serostatus. Besides the first cohort of roughly 660 subjects, a separate validation cohort made up of 95 to 150 different subjects was used. High-throughput TCR immunosequencing, statistical association of individual TCRs with disease status, and machine learning were combined to predict cytomegalovirus infection status. To study patterns of TCR occurrence, a later analysis re-analyzed previously published TCR beta repertoires from just over 650 donors and added high-resolution HLA genotyping. In the later analysis, no new phenotypic data were used to find candidate immune exposures; instead, reliance was placed on TCR beta sequences and their occurrence across donors. An earlier analysis of around 580 of the donors used high-throughput TCR beta sequencing to judge whether each TCR beta V gene segment behaved as functional or pseudogenic. Alongside the repertoire data, information on donor age, sex, ethnicity and CMV serostatus was compiled. A later genetic analysis took genome-wide SNP genotypes for about three fifths of the 666 donors and used that subset as a discovery cohort. Every discovery cohort repertoire had been produced on one sequencing platform. Class I and class II HLA loci were covered by the typing at four-digit resolution. Typing coverage differed by locus: A, B, C, DRB1 and DQB1 were typed in roughly 620-640 donors, DQA1 in around 500, DPA1 in approximately 610, and DPB1 in 472. Four to six DR-DQ haplotypes were handled as single units for association and clustering because linkage in the cohort was strong. Among over 350 genotyped donors of the cohort, an average of roughly 240,000 unique TCR beta nucleotide sequences were sequenced per donor, around 20% of them non-productive.

The library came from the immunoSEQ multiplex PCR assay. For the multiplex PCR, a mixture combining 60 forward primers for TCR Vbeta segments and 13 reverse primers for TCR Jbeta segments was used. A multiplex PCR assay on genomic DNA amplified the CDR3 region of rearranged TCR beta genes. The amplified TCR beta libraries were sequenced on the Illumina HiSeq System as 87-base-pair reads. Processing in the source paper ran as follows. Across the 700 or so repertoires, a later analysis counted some 81 million unique TCR beta chains, approximately 12 million of which were shared by at least two donors. Raw reads were error-corrected and collapsed into unique sequences by a nearest-neighbor algorithm in which closely related sequences were merged to remove PCR and sequencing errors. V, D and J gene segments were assigned by aligning CDR3 sequences to IMGT reference sequences. For a sequence to be retained, a match of at least six nucleotides was required to both a V gene segment and a J gene segment. A rearrangement was called productive if the CDR3 had no stop codons and remained in frame with V and J, and every other rearrangement was called non-productive. CDR3 was defined according to IMGT convention as the region running from the second conserved V-encoded cysteine to the conserved J-encoded phenylalanine. In an earlier analysis of around 640 of the donors, sequences lacking an unambiguous match to a single V gene segment were excluded. In an earlier analysis of approximately 590 of the donors, V segments were called functional above 56.7% productive rearrangements and were called segregating when the between-donor standard deviation exceeded 5%. A statistical classification framework was built for diagnosing cytomegalovirus status from the catalog of TCR beta chain sequences. In a later analysis, TCR nucleotide sequences were compared against IMGT/GENE-DB human TR gene sequences so that V and J genes could be assigned. A later analysis assigned CDR3 sequences and most-parsimonious VDJ recombination scenarios with the TCRdist pipeline. In a later analysis, each TCR beta chain was defined by its CDR3 amino acid sequence together with its V-gene family, and reads without a unique V-gene family were excluded. To address suspected cross-contamination and a sequencing artifact, a later analysis removed over 500 highly shared, low-generation-probability nucleotide sequences. In a later analysis, a clonal expansion index for each public chain was calculated from normalized within-repertoire ranks of inferred template counts. In a later analysis, generation probabilities were computed using a VDJ recombination model fitted to out-of-frame rearrangements, and the results were checked against IGoR. Hypergeometric tests were used in a later analysis to score TCR-TCR, TCR-HLA and TCR-CMV co-occurrence, with a repertoire-size bias correction applied to the TCR pairs. In a later analysis, false discovery rates were estimated by permuting HLA or CMV assignments 20 times. In a later analysis, co-occurring TCRs were grouped using DBSCAN, with TCRdist sequence similarity added in when clustering inside HLA-allele-positive subsets. Co-occurrence clustering excluded repertoires with fewer than 30,000 or more than 120,000 public chains, plus five with anomalous nucleotide sharing. What TCRdb holds here is the immuneACCESS table cut down to in-frame rearrangements. Part of the clones is not present; checked against another copy, under half of the missing clones reflect an unresolved V gene, and the others are unexplained. D and trimming come from the DNA, and the V and J calls and clone size come from that table. The sample table shows 150,000 to 200,000 clones, and around four fifths are seen once. The ten largest clones represent around 1.6% of the sample.

V is pruned by 5 bases and J by 5 bases, leaving 7 bases of the junction without a gene match. The CDR3 covers 14 residues, taking in both the cysteine and the phenylalanine. Only CDR3 DNA is held: 42 bases, read in frame from base 1. The germline V gene sets CDR1 to SGHAT and CDR2 to FQNNGV. Overall study results and their limits: V-gene and J-gene trimming of TCR beta chains was associated with a missense DCLRE1C variant in a later genetic analysis, and the association was replicated in an independent cohort. Three of the identified cytomegalovirus-associated TCR beta chains were confirmed in vitro to be specific for cytomegalovirus antigens. Because HLA typing was unavailable for some donors at each locus, only the typed subset was used in association tests. According to the authors, the approach could potentially be generalized to other disease states and immunological phenotypes. When HLA alleles, especially DR and DQ, strongly co-occurred, attributing TCR associations to individual alleles was difficult. A total of roughly 160 TCR beta chains were listed by the study as associated with cytomegalovirus. In a later genetic analysis, fewer N-insertions in productive TCRs were reported among donors in an Asian-associated ancestry cluster than the approximately 670-donor mean. In a later analysis, TCR association rates were found to vary across HLA loci, with the most associated TCRs seen for DRB1 alleles and the fewest for HLA-C alleles. According to a later analysis, parvovirus B19, influenza, CMV and Epstein-Barr virus appeared linked to several top co-occurrence clusters. Broadly in line with IMGT annotations, most TCR beta V segments showed up in productive rearrangements about 87% or about 30% of the time in an earlier analysis of about 500 of the donors. According to a later analysis, most CMV-associated TCR beta chains appeared to be HLA-restricted, and the HLA associations seemed to be driven largely by CMV exposure. A further reported finding was that TCR beta sequences accurately predicted the HLA-A and HLA-B alleles for most subjects in the first cohort. Linkage disequilibrium might explain the correlated functional status among segregating V segments, but an unknown experimental factor could not be ruled out. Compared with equally common non-associated chains, HLA-associated TCR beta chains in a later analysis were more clonally expanded and had lower generation probabilities. Only TCR beta chains were sequenced in this cohort, and the absence of alpha or paired-chain data limited detectable features. In a later analysis, 15,000 to 20,000 TCR beta sequences were associated with specific HLA alleles at a false discovery rate of 0.05. Roughly uniform sequencing depth across donors was assumed in presence/absence analyses, although this assumption may not hold. The classifier was reported to diagnose cytomegalovirus status with high specificity and sensitivity in both the original cohort and the validation cohort. A cluster of highly shared sequence variants was judged likely to be a technical artifact of the sequencing pipeline. The earlier analysis of around 600 of the donors excluded 15 to 20 rarely observed V segments, including chromosome 9 orphons, because counts were too low. Immune exposure information for the cohort was limited to CMV serostatus. The 87-base-pair reads could not distinguish some IMGT-functional V segments, including TRBV6-2 and TRBV6-3, so those segments were excluded. Across donors, most TCR sequences were observed very rarely, whereas some public TCRs were present in many individuals.

As concerns this clone: The clone's antigen remains unknown. Base qualities were left out, and no much larger clone turns up one base away.

The cohort consisted of more than 650 healthy bone marrow donors. At the time of sampling, all cohort members were nominally healthy, though unrecorded immune exposures were likely present. The donor was CMV seronegative and was included in the group of 352 seronegative cohort members. Each donor provided a peripheral blood sample, and peripheral blood mononuclear cells were used for TCR beta sequencing. The Qiagen DNeasy Blood Extraction Kit was used to extract genomic DNA from the blood cell samples. Sequenced input: PBMCs. The sequence came from a man aged 45-60 years in good health and CMV-seronegative. Here the chain combines TRBV11-2 and TRBJ1-1, and TRBD1 matches 8 of the central bases. The CDR3 reads as follows: CASSPQGARTEAFF. The sequence in DNA is TGTGCCAGCAGCCCCCAGGGGGCAAGGACTGAAGCTTTCTTT.